This record concerns one T cell receptor beta chain sequence. Its antigen is unidentified. The data belong to a study of T cell responses to AZD1222 COVID-19 vaccine. Measured with immunoSEQ multiplex PCR; TCRdb has only the in-frame clones, and not every one. The sample carries approximately 300,000 clones, almost 95% recorded once. Study conclusions and caveats: Spike was spanned by vaccine-associated CD4 TCRs, which were dominant at 160-218 and 743-854. Spike-specific TCR breadth and depth grew following two AZD1222 doses.

Doses given second, at about 4 or about 12 weeks, were pooled. The starting material was peripheral blood, obtained 28 days after the second AZD1222 dose. The sequence was collected from an adult who received the AZD1222 COVID-19 vaccine.

CDR3 nucleotide sequence: TGTGCCAGCAGACGGGGGAGGACAGGAACCTACGAGCAGTACTTC. Translation gives CASRRGRTGTYEQYF. The gene calls are TRBV7-8 and TRBJ2-7, with D possibly matching TRBD1 (7 bases). This CDR3 spans 15 amino acids. CDR1 is SGHVS and CDR2 is FQNEAQ in the germline V gene. V lost 6 bases and J 2 bases, leaving 17 bases between the germline ends.